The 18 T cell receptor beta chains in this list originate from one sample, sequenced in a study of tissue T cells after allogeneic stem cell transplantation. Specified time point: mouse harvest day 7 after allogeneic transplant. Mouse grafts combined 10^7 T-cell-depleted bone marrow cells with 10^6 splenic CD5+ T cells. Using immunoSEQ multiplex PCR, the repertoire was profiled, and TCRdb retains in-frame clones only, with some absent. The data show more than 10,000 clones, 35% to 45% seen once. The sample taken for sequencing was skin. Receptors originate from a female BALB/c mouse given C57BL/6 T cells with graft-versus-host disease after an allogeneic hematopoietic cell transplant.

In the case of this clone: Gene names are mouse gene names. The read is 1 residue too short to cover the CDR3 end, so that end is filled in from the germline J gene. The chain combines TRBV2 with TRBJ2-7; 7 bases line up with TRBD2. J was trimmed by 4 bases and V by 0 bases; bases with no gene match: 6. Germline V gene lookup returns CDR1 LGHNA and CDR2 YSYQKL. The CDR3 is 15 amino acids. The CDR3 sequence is CASSQDPGWGYEQYF. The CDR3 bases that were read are TGTGCCAGCAGCCAAGACCCTGGCTGGGGGTATGAACAGTAC.

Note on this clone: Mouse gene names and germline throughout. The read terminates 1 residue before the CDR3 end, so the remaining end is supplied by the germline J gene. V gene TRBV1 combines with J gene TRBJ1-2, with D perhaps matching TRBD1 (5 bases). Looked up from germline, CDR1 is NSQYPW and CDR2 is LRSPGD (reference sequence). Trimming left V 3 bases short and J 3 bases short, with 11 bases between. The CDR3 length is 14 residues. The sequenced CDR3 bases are TGCACCTGCAGTGCGGGGAGGGGAGACTCCGACTACACC. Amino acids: CTCSAGRGDSDYT. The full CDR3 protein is CTCSAGRGDSDYTF.

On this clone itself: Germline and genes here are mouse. The CDR3 is CASRQNQNTLYF. The part of the CDR3 DNA that was read is TGTGCCAGCAGACAGAATCAAAACACCTTGTAC. The chain has TRBV19 and TRBJ2-4; D unresolved. The read stops 1 residue short of the end of the CDR3; the missing end is completed from the germline J gene. The germline V gene encodes CDR1 FNHDT and CDR2 SITEND (reference sequence). CDR3 length equals 12 residues. Trimming stripped 5 bases from V and 2 bases from J, with 6 bases between.

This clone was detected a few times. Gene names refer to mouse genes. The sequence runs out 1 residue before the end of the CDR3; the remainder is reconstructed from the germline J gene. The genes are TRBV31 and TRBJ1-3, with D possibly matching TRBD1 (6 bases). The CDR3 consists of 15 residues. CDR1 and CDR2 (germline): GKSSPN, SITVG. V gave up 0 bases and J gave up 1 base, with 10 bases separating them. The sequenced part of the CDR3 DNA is TGTGCCTGGAGTCTAGGGGGACCCTCTGGAAATACGCTCTAT. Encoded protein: CAWSLGGPSGNTLY. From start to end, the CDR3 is CAWSLGGPSGNTLYF.

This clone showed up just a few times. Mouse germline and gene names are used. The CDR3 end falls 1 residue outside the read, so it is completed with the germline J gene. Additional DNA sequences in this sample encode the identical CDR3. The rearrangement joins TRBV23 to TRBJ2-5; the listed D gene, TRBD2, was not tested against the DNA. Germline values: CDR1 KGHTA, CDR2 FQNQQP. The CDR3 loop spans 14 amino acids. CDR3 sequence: CSSSQSGGQDTQYF. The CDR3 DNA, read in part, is TGCTCCAGCAGTCAATCTGGGGGCCAAGACACCCAGTAC.

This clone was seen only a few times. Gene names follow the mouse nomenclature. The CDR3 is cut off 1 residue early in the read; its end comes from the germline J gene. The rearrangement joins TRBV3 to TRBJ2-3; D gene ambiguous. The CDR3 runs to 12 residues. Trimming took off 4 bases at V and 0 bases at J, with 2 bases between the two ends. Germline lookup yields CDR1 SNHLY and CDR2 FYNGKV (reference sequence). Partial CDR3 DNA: TGTGCCAGCAGCTCAAGTGCAGAAACGCTGTAT. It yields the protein CASSSSAETLY. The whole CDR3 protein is CASSSSAETLYF.

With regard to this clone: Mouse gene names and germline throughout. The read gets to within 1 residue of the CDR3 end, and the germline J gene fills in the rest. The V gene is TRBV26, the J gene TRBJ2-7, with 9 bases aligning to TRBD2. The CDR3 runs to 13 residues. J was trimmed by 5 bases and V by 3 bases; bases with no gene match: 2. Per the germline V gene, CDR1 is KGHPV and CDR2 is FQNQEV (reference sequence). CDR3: CASSLAGGDEQYF. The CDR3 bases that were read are TGTGCCAGCAGTCTAGCTGGGGGGGATGAACAGTAC.

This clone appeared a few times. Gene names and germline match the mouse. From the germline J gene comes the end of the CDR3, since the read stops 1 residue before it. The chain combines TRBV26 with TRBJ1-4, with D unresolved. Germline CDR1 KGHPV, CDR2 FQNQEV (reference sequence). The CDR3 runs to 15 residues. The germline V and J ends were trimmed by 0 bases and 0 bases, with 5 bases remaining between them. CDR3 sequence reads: CASSLSSVSNERLFF. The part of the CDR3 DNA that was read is TGTGCCAGCAGTCTGTCGTCAGTTTCCAACGAAAGATTATTT.

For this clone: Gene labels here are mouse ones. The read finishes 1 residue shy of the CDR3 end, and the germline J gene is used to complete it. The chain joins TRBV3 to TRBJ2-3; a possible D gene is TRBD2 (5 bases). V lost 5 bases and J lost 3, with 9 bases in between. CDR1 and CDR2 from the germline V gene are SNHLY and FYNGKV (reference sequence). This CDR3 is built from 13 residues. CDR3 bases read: TGTGCCAGCAGCCCTCTGGGAGCAGAAACGCTGTAT. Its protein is CASSPLGAETLY. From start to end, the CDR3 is CASSPLGAETLYF.

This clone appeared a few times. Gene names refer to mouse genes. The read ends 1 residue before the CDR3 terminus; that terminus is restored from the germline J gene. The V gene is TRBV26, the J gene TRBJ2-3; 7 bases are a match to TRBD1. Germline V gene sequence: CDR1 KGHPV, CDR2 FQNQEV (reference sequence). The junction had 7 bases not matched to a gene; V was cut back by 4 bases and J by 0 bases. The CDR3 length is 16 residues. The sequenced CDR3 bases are TGTGCCAGCAGTCCCCGACAGGGTTCTAGTGCAGAAACGCTGTAT. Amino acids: CASSPRQGSSAETLY. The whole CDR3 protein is CASSPRQGSSAETLYF. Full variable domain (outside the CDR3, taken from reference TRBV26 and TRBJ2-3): NSKVIQTPRYLVKGQGQKAKMRCIPEKGHPVVFWYQQNKNNEFKFLINFQNQEVLQQIDMTEKRFSAECPSNSPCSLEIQSSEAGDSALYLCASSPRQGSSAETLYFGSGTRLTVL.

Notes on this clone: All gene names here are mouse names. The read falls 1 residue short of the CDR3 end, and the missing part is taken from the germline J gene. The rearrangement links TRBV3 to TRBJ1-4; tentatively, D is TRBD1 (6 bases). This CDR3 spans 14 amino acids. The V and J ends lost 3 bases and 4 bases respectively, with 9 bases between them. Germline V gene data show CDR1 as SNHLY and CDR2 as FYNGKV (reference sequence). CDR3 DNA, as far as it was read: TGTGCCAGCAGCTTCAGGGGCGGCAACGAAAGATTATTT. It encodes CASSFRGGNERLF. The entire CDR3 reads CASSFRGGNERLFF.

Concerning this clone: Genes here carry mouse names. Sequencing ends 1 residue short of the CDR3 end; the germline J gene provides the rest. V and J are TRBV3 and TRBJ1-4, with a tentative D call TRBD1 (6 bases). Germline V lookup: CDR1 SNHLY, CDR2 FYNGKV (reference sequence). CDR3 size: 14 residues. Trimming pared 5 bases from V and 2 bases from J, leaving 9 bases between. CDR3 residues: CASSRQVSNERLFF. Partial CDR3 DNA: TGTGCCAGCAGCCGACAGGTCTCCAACGAAAGATTATTT.

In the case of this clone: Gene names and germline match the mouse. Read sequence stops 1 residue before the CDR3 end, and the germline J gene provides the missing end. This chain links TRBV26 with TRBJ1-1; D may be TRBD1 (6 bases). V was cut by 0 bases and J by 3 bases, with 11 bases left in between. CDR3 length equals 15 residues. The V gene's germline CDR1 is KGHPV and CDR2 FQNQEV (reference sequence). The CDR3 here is CASSLSGRGDTEVFF. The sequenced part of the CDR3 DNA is TGTGCCAGCAGTCTGTCGGGCAGGGGAGACACAGAAGTCTTC.

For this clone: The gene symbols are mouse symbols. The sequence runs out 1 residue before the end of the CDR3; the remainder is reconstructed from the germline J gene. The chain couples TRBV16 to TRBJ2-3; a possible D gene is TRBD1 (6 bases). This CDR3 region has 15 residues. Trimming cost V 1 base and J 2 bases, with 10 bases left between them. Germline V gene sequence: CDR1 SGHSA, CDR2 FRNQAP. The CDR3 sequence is CASSLGGTPAETLYF. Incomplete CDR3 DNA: TGTGCAAGCAGCTTAGGGGGGACACCTGCAGAAACGCTGTAT.

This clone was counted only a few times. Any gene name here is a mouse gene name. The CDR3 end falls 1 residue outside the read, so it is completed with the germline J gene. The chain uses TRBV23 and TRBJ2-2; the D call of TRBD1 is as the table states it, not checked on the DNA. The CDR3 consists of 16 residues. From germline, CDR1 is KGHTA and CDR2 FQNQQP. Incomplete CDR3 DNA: TGCTCCAGCAGTCACGGGACAGGGGGGGGCACCGGGCAGCTCTAC. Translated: CSSSHGTGGGTGQLY. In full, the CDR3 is CSSSHGTGGGTGQLYF.

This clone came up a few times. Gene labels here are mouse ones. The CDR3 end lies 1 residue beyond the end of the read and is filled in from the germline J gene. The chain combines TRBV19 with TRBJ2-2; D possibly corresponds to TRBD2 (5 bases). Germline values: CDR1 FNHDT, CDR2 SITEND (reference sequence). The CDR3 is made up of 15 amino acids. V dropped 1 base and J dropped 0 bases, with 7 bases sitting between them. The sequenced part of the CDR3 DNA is TGTGCCAGCAGTATATGGGGATCAAACACCGGGCAGCTCTAC. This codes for CASSIWGSNTGQLY. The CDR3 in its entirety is CASSIWGSNTGQLYF.

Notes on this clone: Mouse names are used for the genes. Partial CDR3 DNA: TGTGCCAGCAGCTTAGTTGGGGGGTCAAACACCGGGCAGCTCTAC. It translates to CASSLVGGSNTGQLY. In full, the CDR3 reads CASSLVGGSNTGQLYF. This chain joins TRBV3 and TRBJ2-2, with 7 positions matching TRBD2. The read comes to an end 1 residue before the CDR3 does, leaving the germline J gene to fill in the end. CDR1 and CDR2 from the germline V gene are SNHLY and FYNGKV (reference sequence). The CDR3 is made up of 16 amino acids. The V and J ends lost 1 base and 0 bases, in that order; junction bases with no gene match: 2.

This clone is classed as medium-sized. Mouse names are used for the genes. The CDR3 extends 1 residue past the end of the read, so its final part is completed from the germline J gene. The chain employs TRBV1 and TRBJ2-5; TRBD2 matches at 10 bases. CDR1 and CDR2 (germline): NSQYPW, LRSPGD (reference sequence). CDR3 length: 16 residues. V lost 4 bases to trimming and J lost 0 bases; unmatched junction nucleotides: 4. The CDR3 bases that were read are TGCACCTGCAGTGGTCCGGACTGGGGGAACCAAGACACCCAGTAC. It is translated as CTCSGPDWGNQDTQY. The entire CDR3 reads CTCSGPDWGNQDTQYF.